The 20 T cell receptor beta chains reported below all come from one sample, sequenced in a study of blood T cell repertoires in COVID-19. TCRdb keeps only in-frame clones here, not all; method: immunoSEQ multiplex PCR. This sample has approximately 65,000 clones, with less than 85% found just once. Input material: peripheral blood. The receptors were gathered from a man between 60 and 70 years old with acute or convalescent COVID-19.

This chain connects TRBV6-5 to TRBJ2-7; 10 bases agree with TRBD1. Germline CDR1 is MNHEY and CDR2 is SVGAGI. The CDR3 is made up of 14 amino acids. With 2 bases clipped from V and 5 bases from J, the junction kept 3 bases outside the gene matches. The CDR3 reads CASSYGDRGHEQYF. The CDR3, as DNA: TGTGCCAGCAGTTACGGGGACAGGGGTCACGAGCAGTACTTC.

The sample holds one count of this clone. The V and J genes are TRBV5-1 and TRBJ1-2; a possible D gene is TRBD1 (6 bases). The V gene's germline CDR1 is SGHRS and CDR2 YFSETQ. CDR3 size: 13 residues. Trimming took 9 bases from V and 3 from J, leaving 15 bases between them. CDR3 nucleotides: TGCGCCAAAAGTCAGGCAGGGGACTATGGCTACACCTTC. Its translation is CAKSQAGDYGYTF.

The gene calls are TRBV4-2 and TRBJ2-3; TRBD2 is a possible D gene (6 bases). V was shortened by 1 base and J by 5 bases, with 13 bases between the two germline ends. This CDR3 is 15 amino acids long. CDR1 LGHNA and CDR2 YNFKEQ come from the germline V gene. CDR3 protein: CASSQAVLGGDTQYF. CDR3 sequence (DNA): TGTGCCAGCAGCCAAGCAGTGTTGGGGGGAGATACGCAGTATTTT.

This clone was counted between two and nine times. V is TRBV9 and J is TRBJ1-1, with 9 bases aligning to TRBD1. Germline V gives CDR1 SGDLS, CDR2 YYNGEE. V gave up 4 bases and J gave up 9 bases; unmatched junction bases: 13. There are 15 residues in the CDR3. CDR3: CASSPGQGTSEKAFF. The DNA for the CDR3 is TGTGCCAGCAGCCCTGGACAGGGGACTTCCGAGAAAGCTTTCTTT. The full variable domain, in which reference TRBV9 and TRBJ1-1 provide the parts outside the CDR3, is DSGVTQTPKHLITATGQRVTLRCSPRSGDLSVYWYQQSLDQGLQFLIQYYNGEERAKGNILERFSAQQFPDLHSELNLSSLELGDSALYFCASSPGQGTSEKAFFGQGTRLTVV.

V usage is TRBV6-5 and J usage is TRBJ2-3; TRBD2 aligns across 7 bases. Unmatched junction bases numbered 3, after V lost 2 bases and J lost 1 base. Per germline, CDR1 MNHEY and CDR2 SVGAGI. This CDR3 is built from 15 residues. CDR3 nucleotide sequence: TGTGCCAGCAGTTACGGGCTAGCGGGCACAGATACGCAGTATTTT. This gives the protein CASSYGLAGTDTQYF.

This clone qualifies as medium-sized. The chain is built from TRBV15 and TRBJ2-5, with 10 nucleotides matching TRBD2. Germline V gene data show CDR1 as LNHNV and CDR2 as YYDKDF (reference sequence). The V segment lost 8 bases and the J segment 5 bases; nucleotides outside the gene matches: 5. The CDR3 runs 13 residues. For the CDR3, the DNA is TGTGCCACCGGGGCACTAGCGGGGGAGACCCAGTACTTC. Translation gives CATGALAGETQYF.

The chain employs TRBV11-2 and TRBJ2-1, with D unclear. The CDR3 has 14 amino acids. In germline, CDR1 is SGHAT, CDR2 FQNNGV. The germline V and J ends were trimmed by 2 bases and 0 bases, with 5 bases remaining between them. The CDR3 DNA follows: TGTGCCAGCAGCTTAACAGTCTCCTACAATGAGCAGTTCTTC. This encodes CASSLTVSYNEQFF.

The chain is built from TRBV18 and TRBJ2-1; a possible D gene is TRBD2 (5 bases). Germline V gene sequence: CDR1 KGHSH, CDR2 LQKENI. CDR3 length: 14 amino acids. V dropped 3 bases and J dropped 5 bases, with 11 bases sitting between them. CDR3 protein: CASSPPARDNEQFF. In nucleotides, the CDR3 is TGTGCCAGCTCACCCCCGGCGCGGGACAATGAGCAGTTCTTC.

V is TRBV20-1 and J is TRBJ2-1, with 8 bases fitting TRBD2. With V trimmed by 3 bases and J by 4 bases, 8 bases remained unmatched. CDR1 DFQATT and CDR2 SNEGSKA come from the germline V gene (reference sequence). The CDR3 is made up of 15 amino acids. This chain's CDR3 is CSASPTSGNYNEQFF. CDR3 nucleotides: TGCAGTGCTAGTCCAACTAGCGGTAATTACAATGAGCAGTTCTTC.

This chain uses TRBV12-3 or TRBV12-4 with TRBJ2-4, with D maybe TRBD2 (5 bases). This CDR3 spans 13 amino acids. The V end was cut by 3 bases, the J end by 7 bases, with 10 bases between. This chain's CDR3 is CASSFQEGNIQYF. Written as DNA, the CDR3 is TGTGCCAGCAGTTTCCAAGAGGGTAACATTCAGTACTTC.

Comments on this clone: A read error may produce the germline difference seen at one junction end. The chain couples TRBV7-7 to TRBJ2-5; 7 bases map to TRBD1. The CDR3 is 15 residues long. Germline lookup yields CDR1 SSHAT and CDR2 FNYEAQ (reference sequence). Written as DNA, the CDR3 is TGTGCTAGCAGCTTAGCACACAGGGGCCAAGAGACCCAGTACTTC. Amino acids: CASSLAHRGQETQYF.

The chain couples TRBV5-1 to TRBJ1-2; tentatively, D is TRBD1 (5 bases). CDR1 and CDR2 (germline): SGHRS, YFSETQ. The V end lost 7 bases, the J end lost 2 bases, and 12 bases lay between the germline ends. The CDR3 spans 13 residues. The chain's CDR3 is CASGMEGNYGYTF. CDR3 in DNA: TGCGCCAGCGGAATGGAGGGGAACTATGGCTACACCTTC.

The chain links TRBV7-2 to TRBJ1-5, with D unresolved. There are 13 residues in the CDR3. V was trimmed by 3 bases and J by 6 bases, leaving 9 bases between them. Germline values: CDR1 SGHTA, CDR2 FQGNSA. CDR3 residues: CASSFEGIQPQHF. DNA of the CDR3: TGTGCCAGCAGCTTTGAGGGAATTCAGCCCCAGCATTTT.

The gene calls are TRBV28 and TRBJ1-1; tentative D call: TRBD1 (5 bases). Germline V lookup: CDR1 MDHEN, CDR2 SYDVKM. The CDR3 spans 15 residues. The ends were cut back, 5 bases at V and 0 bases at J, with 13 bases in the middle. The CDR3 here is CASSPGKGVNTEAFF. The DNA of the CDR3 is TGTGCCAGCAGTCCCGGTAAAGGGGTGAACACTGAAGCTTTCTTT.

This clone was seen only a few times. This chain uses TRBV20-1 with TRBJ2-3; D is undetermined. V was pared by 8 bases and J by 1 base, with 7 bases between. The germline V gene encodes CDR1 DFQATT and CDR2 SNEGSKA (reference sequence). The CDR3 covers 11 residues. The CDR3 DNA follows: TGCAGTATGGCCCGCACAGATACGCAGTATTTT. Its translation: CSMARTDTQYF.

The chain's CDR3 is CASMGAGYQPQHF. DNA of the CDR3: TGTGCCAGCATGGGGGCAGGGTATCAGCCCCAGCATTTT. The J gene is TRBJ1-5, the V gene TRBV2; maybe TRBD1 (6 bases). Looked up from germline, CDR1 is SNHLY and CDR2 is FYNNEI. CDR3 length: 13 amino acids. V was pared by 7 bases and J by 5 bases, with 12 bases between.

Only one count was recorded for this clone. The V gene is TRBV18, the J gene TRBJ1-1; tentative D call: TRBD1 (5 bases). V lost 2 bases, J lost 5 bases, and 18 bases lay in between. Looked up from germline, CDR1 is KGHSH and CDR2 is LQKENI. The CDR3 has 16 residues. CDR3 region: CASSPFVGGDGTEAFF. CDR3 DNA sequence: TGTGCCAGCTCACCATTTGTGGGGGGAGACGGGACTGAAGCTTTCTTT.

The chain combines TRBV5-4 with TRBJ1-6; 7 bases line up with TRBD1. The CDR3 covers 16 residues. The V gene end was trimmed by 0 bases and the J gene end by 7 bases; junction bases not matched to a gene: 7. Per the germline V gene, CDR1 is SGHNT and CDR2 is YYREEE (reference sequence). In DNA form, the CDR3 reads TGTGCCAGCAGCTTGGGGAGACAGGGTCGCAATTCACCCCTCCACTTT. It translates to CASSLGRQGRNSPLHF. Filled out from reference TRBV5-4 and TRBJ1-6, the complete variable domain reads ETGVTQSPTHLIKTRGQQVTLRCSSQSGHNTVSWYQQALGQGPQFIFQYYREEENGRGNFPPRFSGLQFPNYSSELNVNALELDDSALYLCASSLGRQGRNSPLHFGNGTRLTVT.

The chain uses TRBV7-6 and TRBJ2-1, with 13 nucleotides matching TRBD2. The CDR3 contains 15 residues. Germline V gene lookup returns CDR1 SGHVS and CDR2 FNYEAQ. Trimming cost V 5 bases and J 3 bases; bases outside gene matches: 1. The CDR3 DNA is TGTGCCAGCAGCGGGACTAGCGGGATCTACAATGAGCAGTTCTTC. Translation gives CASSGTSGIYNEQFF. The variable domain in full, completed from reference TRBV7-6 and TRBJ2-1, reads GAGVSQSPRYKVTKRGQDVALRCDPISGHVSLYWYRQALGQGPEFLTYFNYEAQQDKSGLPNDRFSAERPEGSISTLTIQRTEQRDSAMYRCASSGTSGIYNEQFFGPGTRLTVL.

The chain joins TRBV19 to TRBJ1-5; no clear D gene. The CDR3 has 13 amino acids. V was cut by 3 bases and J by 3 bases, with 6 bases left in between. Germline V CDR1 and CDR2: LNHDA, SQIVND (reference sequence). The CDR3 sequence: CASSISNNQPQHF. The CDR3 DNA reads TGTGCCAGTAGTATTTCCAACAATCAGCCCCAGCATTTT.